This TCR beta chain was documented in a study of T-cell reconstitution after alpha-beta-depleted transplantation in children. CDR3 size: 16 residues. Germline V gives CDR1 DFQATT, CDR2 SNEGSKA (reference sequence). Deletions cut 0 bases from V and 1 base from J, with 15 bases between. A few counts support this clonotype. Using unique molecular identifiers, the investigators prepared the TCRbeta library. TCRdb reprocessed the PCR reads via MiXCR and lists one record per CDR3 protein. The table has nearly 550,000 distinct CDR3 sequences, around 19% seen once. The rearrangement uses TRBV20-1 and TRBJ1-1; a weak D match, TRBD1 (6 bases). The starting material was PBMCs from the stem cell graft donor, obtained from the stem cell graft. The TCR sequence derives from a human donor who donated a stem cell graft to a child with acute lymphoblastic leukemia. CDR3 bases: TGCAGTGCTAGAGATGGGGGCAGGGTGTGGAACACTGAAGCTTTCTTT. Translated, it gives CSARDGGRVWNTEAFF.